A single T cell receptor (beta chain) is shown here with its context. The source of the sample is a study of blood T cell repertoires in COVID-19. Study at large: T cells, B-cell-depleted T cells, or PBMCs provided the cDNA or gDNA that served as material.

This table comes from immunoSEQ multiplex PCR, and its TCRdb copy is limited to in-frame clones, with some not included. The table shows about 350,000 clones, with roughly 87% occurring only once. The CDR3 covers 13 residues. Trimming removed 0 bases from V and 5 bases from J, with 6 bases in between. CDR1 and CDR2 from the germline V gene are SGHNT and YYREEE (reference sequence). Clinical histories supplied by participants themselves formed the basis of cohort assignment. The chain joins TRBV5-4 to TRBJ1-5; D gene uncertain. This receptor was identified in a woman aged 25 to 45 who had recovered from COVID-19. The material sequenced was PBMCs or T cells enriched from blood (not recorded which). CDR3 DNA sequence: TGTGCCAGCAGCTTGGGTCCGGATCAGCCCCAGCATTTT. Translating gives CASSLGPDQPQHF.